This passage covers 24 T cell receptor beta chains from one sample sequenced in a study of T cell clones after liver transplantation. Here immunoSEQ multiplex PCR was the method, and the copy in TCRdb shows in-frame clones only, minus some. The sample has 90,000 to 120,000 clones, about 81% seen once. The starting material was CD4+ T cells from blood, obtained before liver transplant. The receptors were gathered from a human donor who received a liver transplant.

The chain joins TRBV5-6 to TRBJ1-3; TRBD1 might be the D (5 bases). The CDR3 is 15 amino acids. In germline, CDR1 is SGHDT, CDR2 YYEEEE. Trimming pared 4 bases from V and 3 bases from J, leaving 14 bases between. The DNA of the CDR3 is TGTGCCAGCAGCACTCCTCAGGGAGGTGGAAACACCATATATTTT. Its translation: CASSTPQGGGNTIYF.

This clone occurred once. The J gene is TRBJ1-6, the V gene TRBV19, with 7 positions matching TRBD1. CDR3 length: 15 amino acids. Trimming took 3 bases from V and 7 from J; bases not matched to a gene: 6. In germline, CDR1 is LNHDA, CDR2 SQIVND (reference sequence). CDR3 bases: TGTGCCAGTAGTATCCGGACAGGAATGAATTCACCCCTCCACTTT. Protein: CASSIRTGMNSPLHF.

The chain employs TRBV6-1 and TRBJ2-1, with 12 bases that match TRBD2. V was pared by 6 bases and J by 6 bases, with 6 bases of the junction left unmatched. The germline CDR1 and CDR2 sequences are MNHNS and SASEGT. The CDR3 runs to 15 residues. As DNA, the CDR3 is TGTGCCAGCAGGACCCTGGGACTAGCGGGCAATGAGCAGTTCTTC. Residues: CASRTLGLAGNEQFF.

The CDR3, as DNA: TGTGCCAGCAGTAAAAGTTACGAGCAGTACTTC. It encodes CASSKSYEQYF. The chain employs TRBV2 and TRBJ2-7; no clear D gene. The CDR3 loop spans 11 amino acids. The germline CDR1 and CDR2 sequences are SNHLY and FYNNEI. V dropped 5 bases and J dropped 4 bases, with 6 bases sitting between them. The variable domain in full, completed from reference TRBV2 and TRBJ2-7, reads EPEVTQTPSHQVTQMGQEVILRCVPISNHLYFYWYRQILGQKVEFLVSFYNNEISEKSEIFDDQFSVERPDGSNFTLKIRSTKLEDSAMYFCASSKSYEQYFGPGTRLTVT.

This chain uses TRBV10-3 with TRBJ1-2, with 7 bases lining up with TRBD1. The CDR3 runs to 14 residues. Trimming at V came to 10 bases and at J to 2 bases, leaving 10 bases not matched to a gene. Germline CDR1 reads ENHRY; CDR2 reads SYGVKD. Here the CDR3 reads CATADPGQNYGYTF. The CDR3 DNA reads TGTGCCACCGCGGACCCGGGACAGAACTATGGCTACACCTTC.

This clone appeared a single time. This rearrangement joins TRBV28 to TRBJ2-3, with D unclear. The CDR3 covers 17 residues. Germline CDR1 and CDR2: MDHEN and SYDVKM. Trimming removed 5 bases at V and 1 base at J, with 19 bases between. DNA for the CDR3: TGTGCCAGCAGTCCGGGTGGAATCCTGGACCGCACAGATACGCAGTATTTT. It translates to CASSPGGILDRTDTQYF.

The chain carries TRBV19 and TRBJ1-4; no clear D. V lost 7 bases to trimming and J lost 5 bases, with 17 bases between them. Germline assignment: CDR1 LNHDA and CDR2 SQIVND (reference sequence). The CDR3 consists of 15 residues. The CDR3 loop reads CASNSKARINEKLFF. The DNA for the CDR3 is TGTGCCAGTAATAGCAAAGCACGGATAAATGAAAAACTGTTTTTT.

The rearrangement uses TRBV30 and TRBJ1-4; maybe TRBD1 (6 bases). CDR1 GTSNPN and CDR2 SVGIG come from the germline V gene (reference sequence). Trimming removed 1 base from V and 6 bases from J, with 9 bases in between. CDR3 length equals 13 residues. The DNA for the CDR3 is TGTGCCTGGAGTGGGGGGGGCGATGAAAAACTGTTTTTT. Translation gives CAWSGGGDEKLFF.

The genes are TRBV6-1 and TRBJ1-5; a possible D gene is TRBD1 (5 bases). In germline, CDR1 is MNHNS, CDR2 SASEGT. The CDR3 runs 14 residues. Trimming pared 1 base from V and 5 bases from J, leaving 9 bases between. The CDR3 here is CASSEGGTYQPQHF. CDR3 nucleotides: TGTGCCAGCAGTGAAGGAGGGACGTATCAGCCCCAGCATTTT.

This clone was seen a few times. The rearrangement uses TRBV2 and TRBJ1-5; D gene unclear. Looked up from germline, CDR1 is SNHLY and CDR2 is FYNNEI. V gave up 6 bases and J gave up 5 bases, with 5 bases separating them. This CDR3 region has 11 residues. The CDR3: CASRRDQPQHF. As DNA, the CDR3 is TGTGCCAGCAGGAGGGATCAGCCCCAGCATTTT.

The J gene is TRBJ1-5, the V gene TRBV28; possible D gene TRBD1, 5 bases. The germline V gene encodes CDR1 MDHEN and CDR2 SYDVKM. Trimming removed 5 bases at V and 15 bases at J, with 17 bases between. The CDR3 is made up of 12 amino acids. CDR3 nucleotide sequence: TGTGCCAGCAGTAGCCGGCTGCGGGACGGGCATTTT. This codes for CASSSRLRDGHF. The variable domain in full, completed from reference TRBV28 and TRBJ1-5, reads DVKVTQSSRYLVKRTGEKVFLECVQDMDHENMFWYRQDPGLGLRLIYFSYDVKMKEKGDIPEGYSVSREKKERFSLILESASTNQTSMYLCASSSRLRDGHFGDGTRLSIL.

J is TRBJ2-1 and V is TRBV7-3; D possibly corresponds to TRBD2 (6 bases). Deletions cut 5 bases from V and 0 bases from J, with 8 bases between. This CDR3 contains 14 residues. Germline CDR1 is SGHTA and CDR2 is FQGTGA. CDR3 residues: CASSPGSSYNEQFF. The CDR3 DNA sequence: TGTGCCAGCAGCCCCGGGAGCTCCTACAATGAGCAGTTCTTC.

This clone has a single count. This chain uses TRBV6-1 with TRBJ1-2, with D perhaps TRBD1 (5 bases). V dropped 10 bases and J dropped 4 bases, with 16 bases sitting between them. The CDR3 is 13 amino acids. Germline V gene data show CDR1 as MNHNS and CDR2 as SASEGT. DNA of the CDR3: TGTGCCACCCCCCCCGGGGGTGCCTATGGCTACACCTTC. It codes for CATPPGGAYGYTF.

The rearrangement joins TRBV5-1 to TRBJ2-7, with D maybe TRBD1 (5 bases). The germline gives CDR1 SGHRS, CDR2 YFSETQ. V lost 7 bases to trimming and J lost 0 bases, with 14 bases between them. CDR3 length: 14 amino acids. CDR3 in DNA: TGCGCCAGCCGAGAATCGGACATCTCCTACGAGCAGTACTTC. It specifies CASRESDISYEQYF.

This chain uses TRBV7-9 with TRBJ2-4, with TRBD2 as a possible D gene (6 bases). Trimming removed 3 bases from V and 7 bases from J, with 7 bases in between. The CDR3 has 12 amino acids. The germline CDR1 and CDR2 sequences are SEHNR and FQNEAQ (reference sequence). CDR3 protein: CASSFGGNIQYF. CDR3 nucleotide sequence: TGTGCCAGCAGCTTCGGAGGGAACATTCAGTACTTC.

This chain uses TRBV5-1 with TRBJ2-3, with TRBD2 matching over 7 bases. From germline, CDR1 is SGHRS and CDR2 YFSETQ. V was clipped by 4 bases and J by 0 bases; unmatched bases: 5. The length of the CDR3 is 15 residues. The CDR3 here is CASSTSGTSTDTQYF. DNA for the CDR3: TGCGCCAGCAGCACGAGCGGGACTAGCACAGATACGCAGTATTTT. Using reference TRBV5-1 and TRBJ2-3 for the parts outside the CDR3, the full variable domain is KAGVTQTPRYLIKTRGQQVTLSCSPISGHRSVSWYQQTPGQGLQFLFEYFSETQRNKGNFPGRFSGRQFSNSRSEMNVSTLELGDSALYLCASSTSGTSTDTQYFGPGTRLTVL.

This chain links TRBV5-1 with TRBJ1-2; a possible D gene is TRBD1 (5 bases). V was shortened by 0 bases and J by 9 bases, with 18 bases between the two germline ends. This CDR3 region has 15 residues. Germline V gene sequence: CDR1 SGHRS, CDR2 YFSETQ. DNA for the CDR3: TGCGCCAGCAGCTTGGAGGGACGTCTGTTTATGAGCTACACCTTC. Amino acid sequence: CASSLEGRLFMSYTF.

The J gene is TRBJ2-7, the V gene TRBV29-1, with a tentative D call TRBD2 (6 bases). Germline loops: CDR1 SQVTM, CDR2 ANQGSEA. The germline V and J ends were trimmed by 8 bases and 5 bases, with 13 bases remaining between them. CDR3 size: 11 residues. This CDR3 reads CSTRWGDEQYF. The CDR3 DNA reads as TGCAGCACTCGATGGGGGGACGAGCAGTACTTC.

The chain carries TRBV25-1 and TRBJ2-7, with D maybe TRBD2 (6 bases). This CDR3 has 12 residues. The germline CDR1 and CDR2 sequences are MGHDK and SYGVNS. The V gene lost 7 bases and the J gene lost 6 bases, with 13 bases spanning the gap. The CDR3 loop is CASNLGGREQYF. CDR3 bases: TGTGCCAGCAATCTCGGGGGTCGCGAGCAGTACTTC.

The chain is built from TRBV5-4 and TRBJ2-1; 8 bases line up with TRBD2. In germline, CDR1 is SGHNT, CDR2 YYREEE (reference sequence). V lost 0 bases to trimming and J lost 10 bases; unmatched junction nucleotides: 15. There are 17 residues in the CDR3. The CDR3 reads CASSLAATGGGFGEQFF. For the CDR3, the DNA is TGTGCCAGCAGCTTGGCCGCGACTGGCGGGGGGTTTGGAGAGCAGTTCTTC. Full variable domain (outside the CDR3, taken from reference TRBV5-4 and TRBJ2-1): ETGVTQSPTHLIKTRGQQVTLRCSSQSGHNTVSWYQQALGQGPQFIFQYYREEENGRGNFPPRFSGLQFPNYSSELNVNALELDDSALYLCASSLAATGGGFGEQFFGPGTRLTVL.

The CDR3 reads CASRDTEWEKLFF. The CDR3 coding sequence is TGTGCCAGCCGGGACACCGAGTGGGAAAAACTGTTTTTT. This rearrangement joins TRBV25-1 to TRBJ1-4; possibly TRBD1 for D (6 bases). Germline CDR1 reads MGHDK; CDR2 reads SYGVNS. This CDR3 region has 13 residues. Trimming stripped 8 bases from V and 8 bases from J, with 15 bases between.

This clone was observed a few times. This chain uses TRBV7-9 with TRBJ2-7; TRBD1 matches 8 bases. V was pared by 4 bases and J by 1 base, with 9 bases of the junction left unmatched. This CDR3 spans 16 amino acids. The germline gives CDR1 SEHNR, CDR2 FQNEAQ (reference sequence). The CDR3 sequence is CASSSPTRTGSYEQYF. CDR3 coding DNA: TGTGCCAGCAGCTCCCCAACCCGGACAGGGTCCTACGAGCAGTACTTC.

A remark on this clone: The sample holds other DNA sequences that translate to the same CDR3. The DNA of the CDR3 is TGTGCCAGCAGGAGGGGGGGGTTTGGGTACCAAGAGACCCAGTACTTC. It is translated as CASRRGGFGYQETQYF. This sequence joins TRBV5-4 and TRBJ2-5; possibly TRBD2 for D (7 bases). Trimming took 5 bases from V and 0 from J, leaving 17 bases between them. CDR1 and CDR2 from the germline V gene are SGHNT and YYREEE (reference sequence). This CDR3 comprises 16 residues.

This rearrangement joins TRBV28 to TRBJ2-7, with D uncertain. In germline, CDR1 is MDHEN, CDR2 SYDVKM. Trimming stripped 2 bases from V and 5 bases from J, with 16 bases between. This CDR3 has 15 amino acids. The CDR3 here is CASSLRIHPPNEQYF. Written as DNA, the CDR3 is TGTGCCAGCAGTTTAAGGATTCACCCTCCTAACGAGCAGTACTTC.